This T cell receptor (beta chain) derives from a study of T cell repertoires in cytomegalovirus infection. Study conclusions and caveats: HLA-C-restricted CMV-specific TCR beta clonotypes were dominant in the ex vivo response. Identification of carriers of CMV plus the relevant HLA was performed using cumulative public TCR beta family frequency.

This clonotype has a count of ten or more. No antigen is known for it. TCRdb ran MiXCR on the reads and lists one entry per CDR3 protein. The table records around 300,000 distinct CDR3 sequences, 9.5% of them present only once. This CDR3 comprises 12 residues. Trimming removed 3 bases at V and 7 bases at J, with 7 bases between. Sequenced material: PBMCs. The TCR originated in a human donor in good health (CMV status not recorded). Some clones in this sample may be carry-over from other donors' samples. This sequence joins TRBV12-3 or TRBV12-4 and TRBJ2-1; TRBD1 is a possible D gene (5 bases). CDR3 DNA sequence: TGTGCCAGCAGTTTTGCAGGGAATGAGCAGTTCTTC. Protein product: CASSFAGNEQFF.